There are a few counts of the clone carrying this TCR beta chain. Antigen unknown. Germline CDR1 is SGHRS and CDR2 is YFSETQ. The ends lost 4 bases at V and 7 bases at J; junction bases unmatched: 10. This CDR3 has 16 residues. In the PCR, 60 Vbeta and 13 Jbeta primers were used. Method: immunoSEQ multiplex PCR; TCRdb's copy keeps in-frame clones and lacks some. The sample has around 80,000 clones, roughly 72% seen once. This specimen comes from a study of cytomegalovirus exposure and HLA in healthy donors. General study findings and limits: The authors considered a cluster of highly shared sequence variants likely to be a sequencing artifact. Later analysis identified about 18,000 TCR beta sequences associated with HLA alleles, using a false discovery rate threshold of 0.05. Later analysis demonstrated an association between a missense DCLRE1C variant and TCR beta V- and J-gene trimming.

This receptor was identified in a man between 40 and 49 years old in good health and CMV-seropositive. The rearrangement joins TRBV5-1 to TRBJ2-2, with 10 bases matching TRBD1. The sample was PBMCs. The CDR3 region is CASSLRQGALVGELFF. The CDR3 region has the DNA TGCGCCAGCAGCCTCCGACAGGGGGCATTAGTCGGGGAGCTGTTTTTT.